The sequence of this TCR beta chain was determined in a study of blood T cell repertoires in COVID-19. Study as a whole: Specimens from acute and convalescent COVID-19 originated in the United States, Italy and Spain. Nucleic acid was either cDNA or gDNA, and it came from T cells, B-cell-depleted T cells, or PBMCs.

Authors' data handling: Estimation of nucleated cell counts was performed using reference gene primer amplification. This table comes from immunoSEQ multiplex PCR, and its TCRdb copy is limited to in-frame clones, with some not included. That table furnishes V, J and clone size, whereas the DNA furnished D and trimming. The sample includes about 190,000 clones, roughly 90% of them seen just once. After removal of 6 bases from V and 0 bases from J, the junction contained 8 bases not matched to a gene. The CDR3 length is 16 residues. Germline V CDR1 and CDR2: SNHLY, FYNNEI. The chain links TRBV2 to TRBJ2-1; TRBD1 matches 7 bases. The sequence was collected from a man aged 35-49 years with acute or convalescent COVID-19. Source material: peripheral blood. The CDR3 here is CASRRDSASSYNEQFF. Written as DNA, the CDR3 is TGTGCCAGCAGAAGGGACAGCGCGAGCTCCTACAATGAGCAGTTCTTC.